The T cell receptor (beta chain) under discussion was sequenced for a study of blood T cell repertoires in COVID-19. About the study: The origin of the acute and convalescent COVID-19 samples was the United States, Italy and Spain. Nucleic acid was either cDNA or gDNA, and it came from T cells, B-cell-depleted T cells, or PBMCs.

In the source study's methods: From reference gene primer amplification, estimates of nucleated cell counts were derived. The method was immunoSEQ multiplex PCR; TCRdb's version includes in-frame clones alone and lacks a portion of them. Clonal size and the V and J genes are those of that table, whereas D and trimming came from the DNA. The sample lists more than 30,000 clones, approximately 93% occurring once. The J segment lost 1 base and the V segment lost 3 bases, leaving 11 bases of the junction unmatched. The germline V gene encodes CDR1 MNHNS and CDR2 SASEGT. The length of the CDR3 is 17 residues.

The sequenced material came from peripheral blood. V is TRBV6-1 and J is TRBJ1-2, with TRBD1 matching 7 bases. This clonotype was obtained from a human donor with active COVID-19. The donor label of this sample is uncertain. CDR3 DNA: TGTGCCAGCAGTGATCAATCCCCGGGACAGTATAACTATGGCTACACCTTC. Amino acid sequence: CASSDQSPGQYNYGYTF.